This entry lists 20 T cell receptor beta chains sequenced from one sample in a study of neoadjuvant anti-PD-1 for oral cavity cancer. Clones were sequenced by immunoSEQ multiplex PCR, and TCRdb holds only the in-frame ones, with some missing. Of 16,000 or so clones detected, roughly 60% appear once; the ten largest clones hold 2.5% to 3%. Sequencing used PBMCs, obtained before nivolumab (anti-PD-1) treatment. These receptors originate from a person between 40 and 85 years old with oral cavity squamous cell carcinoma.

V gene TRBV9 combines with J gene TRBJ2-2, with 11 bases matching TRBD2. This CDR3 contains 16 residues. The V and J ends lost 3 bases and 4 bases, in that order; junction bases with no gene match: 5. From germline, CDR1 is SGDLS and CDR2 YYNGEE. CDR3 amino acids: CASSETSGRITGELFF. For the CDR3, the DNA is TGTGCCAGCAGCGAAACTAGCGGGAGAATCACCGGGGAGCTGTTTTTT.

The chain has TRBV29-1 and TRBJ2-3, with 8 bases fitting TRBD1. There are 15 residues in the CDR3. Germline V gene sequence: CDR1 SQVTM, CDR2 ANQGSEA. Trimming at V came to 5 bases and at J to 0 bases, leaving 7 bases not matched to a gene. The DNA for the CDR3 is TGCAGCGTTCCGGGCAACAGGGGGAGCACAGATACGCAGTATTTT. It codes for CSVPGNRGSTDTQYF.

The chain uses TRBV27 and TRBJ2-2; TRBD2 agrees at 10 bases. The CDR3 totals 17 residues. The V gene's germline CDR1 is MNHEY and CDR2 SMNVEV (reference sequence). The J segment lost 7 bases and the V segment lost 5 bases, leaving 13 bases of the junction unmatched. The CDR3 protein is CASSISGRAVFDGELFF. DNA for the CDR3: TGTGCCAGCAGTATAAGCGGGAGGGCCGTATTTGACGGGGAGCTGTTTTTT.

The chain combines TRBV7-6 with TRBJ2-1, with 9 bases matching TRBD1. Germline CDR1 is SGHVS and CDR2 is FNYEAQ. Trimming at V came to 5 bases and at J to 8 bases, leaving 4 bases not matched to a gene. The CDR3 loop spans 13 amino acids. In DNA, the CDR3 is TGTGCCAGCAGCACACGGACAGGGGATGAGCAGTTCTTC. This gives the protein CASSTRTGDEQFF.

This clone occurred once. DNA of the CDR3: TGTGCCAGTAGGAGGGACACAATTTCCTACGAGCAGTACTTC. This encodes CASRRDTISYEQYF. The chain uses TRBV19 and TRBJ2-7; perhaps TRBD1 as D (6 bases). This CDR3 has 14 residues. V was cut by 6 bases and J by 1 base, with 13 bases left in between. CDR1 is LNHDA, CDR2 SQIVND, per germline (reference sequence).

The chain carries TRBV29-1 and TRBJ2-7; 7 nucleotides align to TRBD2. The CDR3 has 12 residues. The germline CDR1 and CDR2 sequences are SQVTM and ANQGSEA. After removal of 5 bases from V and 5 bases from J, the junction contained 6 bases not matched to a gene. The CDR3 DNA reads TGCAGCGTTCGTGGGAGGGATAACGAGCAGTACTTC. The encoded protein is CSVRGRDNEQYF.

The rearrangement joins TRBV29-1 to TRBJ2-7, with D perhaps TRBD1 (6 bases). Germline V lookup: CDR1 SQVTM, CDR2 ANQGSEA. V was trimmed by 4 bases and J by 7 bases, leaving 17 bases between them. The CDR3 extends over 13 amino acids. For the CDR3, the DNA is TGCAGCGTTGTCAGGGACACGTATTCGGAGCAGTACTTC. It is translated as CSVVRDTYSEQYF.

Here the CDR3 DNA reads TGTGCCAGCAGTGGGGCTTTGGGGGTCACCGGGGAGCTGTTTTTT. This encodes CASSGALGVTGELFF. This rearrangement joins TRBV2 to TRBJ2-2; D tentatively reads TRBD1 or TRBD2 (5 bases each). The V and J ends lost 4 bases and 4 bases respectively, with 13 bases between them. CDR1 and CDR2 (germline): SNHLY, FYNNEI. The CDR3 totals 15 residues.

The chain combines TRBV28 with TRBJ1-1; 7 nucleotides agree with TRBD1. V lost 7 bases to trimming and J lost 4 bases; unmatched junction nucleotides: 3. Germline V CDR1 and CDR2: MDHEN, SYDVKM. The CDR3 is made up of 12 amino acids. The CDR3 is CASTDRTTEAFF. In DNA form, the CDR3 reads TGTGCCAGCACGGACAGGACCACTGAAGCTTTCTTT.

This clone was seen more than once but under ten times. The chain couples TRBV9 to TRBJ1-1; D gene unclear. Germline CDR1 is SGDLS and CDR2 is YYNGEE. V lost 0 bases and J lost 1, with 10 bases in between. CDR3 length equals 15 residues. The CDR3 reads CASSVGGDPNTEAFF. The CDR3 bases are TGTGCCAGCAGCGTAGGTGGTGACCCGAACACTGAAGCTTTCTTT.

The CDR3 protein is CASSLGTSGSNEQFF. The CDR3 DNA sequence: TGTGCCAGCAGCTTAGGAACTAGCGGGAGCAATGAGCAGTTCTTC. This chain joins TRBV11-3 and TRBJ2-1; 11 bases match TRBD2. The CDR3 covers 15 residues. Looked up from germline, CDR1 is SGHNT and CDR2 is YENEEA. Trimming took 1 base from V and 6 from J; bases not matched to a gene: 2.

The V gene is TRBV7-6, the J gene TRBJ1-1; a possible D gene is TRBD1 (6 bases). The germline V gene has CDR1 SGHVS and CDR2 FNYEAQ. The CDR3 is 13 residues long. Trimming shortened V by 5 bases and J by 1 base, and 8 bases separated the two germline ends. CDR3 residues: CASSQQGNTEAFF. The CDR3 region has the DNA TGTGCCAGCAGCCAACAGGGGAACACTGAAGCTTTCTTT.

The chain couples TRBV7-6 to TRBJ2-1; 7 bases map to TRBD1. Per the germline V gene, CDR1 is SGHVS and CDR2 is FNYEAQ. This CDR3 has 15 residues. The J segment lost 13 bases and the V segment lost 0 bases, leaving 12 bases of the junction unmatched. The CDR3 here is CASSLAPGQESHQFF. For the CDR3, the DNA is TGTGCCAGCAGCTTAGCGCCAGGACAGGAATCACATCAGTTCTTC.

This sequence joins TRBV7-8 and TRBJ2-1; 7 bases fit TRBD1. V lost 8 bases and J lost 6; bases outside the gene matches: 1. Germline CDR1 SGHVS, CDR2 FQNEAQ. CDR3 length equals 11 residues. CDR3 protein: CASHRGNEQFF. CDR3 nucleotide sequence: TGTGCCAGCCACAGGGGCAATGAGCAGTTCTTC.

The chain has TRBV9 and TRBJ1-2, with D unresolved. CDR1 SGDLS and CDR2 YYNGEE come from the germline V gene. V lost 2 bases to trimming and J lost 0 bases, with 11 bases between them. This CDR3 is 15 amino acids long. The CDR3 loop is CASSVGWGANYGYTF. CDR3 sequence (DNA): TGTGCCAGCAGCGTGGGCTGGGGAGCTAACTATGGCTACACCTTC.

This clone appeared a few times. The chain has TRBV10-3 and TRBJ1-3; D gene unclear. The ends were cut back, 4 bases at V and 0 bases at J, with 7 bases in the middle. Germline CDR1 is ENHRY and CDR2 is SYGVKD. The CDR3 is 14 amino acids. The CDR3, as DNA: TGTGCCATCAGTGCACAGTACTCTGGAAACACCATATATTTT. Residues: CAISAQYSGNTIYF.

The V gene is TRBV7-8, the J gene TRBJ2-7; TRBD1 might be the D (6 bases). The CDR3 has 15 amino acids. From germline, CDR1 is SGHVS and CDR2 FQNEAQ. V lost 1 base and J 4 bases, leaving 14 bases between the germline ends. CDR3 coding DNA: TGTGCCAGCAGCTTAGGAGAGGTCAGGGGTTACGAGCAGTACTTC. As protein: CASSLGEVRGYEQYF.

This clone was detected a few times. DNA of the CDR3: TGTGCCAGCAGCAAGACTAGAGTGAACACCGGGGAGCTGTTTTTT. It is translated as CASSKTRVNTGELFF. The chain uses TRBV7-2 and TRBJ2-2; D possibly corresponds to TRBD2 (6 bases). Germline CDR1 SGHTA, CDR2 FQGNSA. The CDR3 contains 15 residues. V gave up 5 bases and J gave up 1 base, with 11 bases separating them.

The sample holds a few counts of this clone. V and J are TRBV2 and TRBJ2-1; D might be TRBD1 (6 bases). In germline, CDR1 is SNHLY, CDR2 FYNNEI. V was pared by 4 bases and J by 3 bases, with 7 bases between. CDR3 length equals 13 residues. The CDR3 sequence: CASSGDIYNEQFF. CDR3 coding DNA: TGTGCCAGCAGTGGGGACATCTACAATGAGCAGTTCTTC.

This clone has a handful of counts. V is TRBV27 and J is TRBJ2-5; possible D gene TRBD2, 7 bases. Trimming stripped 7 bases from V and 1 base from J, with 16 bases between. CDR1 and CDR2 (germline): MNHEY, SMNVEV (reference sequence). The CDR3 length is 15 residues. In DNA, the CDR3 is TGTGCCAGCACCTTCTCGGGGGGCCTCCAAGAGACCCAGTACTTC. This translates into CASTFSGGLQETQYF.